Described below is a single TCR beta chain sequence and its context. The target antigen is unknown. The assay was immunoSEQ multiplex PCR, and TCRdb's table has in-frame clones only and misses some. In the table there are around 2.5 million clones, 80% to 95% of which are singletons. This specimen belongs to a study of shared clonotypes between healthy human individuals. Study-wide points: Blood was the only sampled material, and tissue repertoires likely differ. Shared clonotypes across all four donors exceeded non-shared ones in generation probability.

From germline, CDR1 is SGHVS and CDR2 FNYEAQ. This CDR3 is 16 amino acids long. The V gene end was trimmed by 0 bases and the J gene end by 7 bases; junction bases not matched to a gene: 3. The source is a man aged 18-30 years in good health. Some clones in this sample may be carry-over from other donors' samples. The sequenced sample consisted of naive CD4+ T cells from PBMCs. As to subset: CD45RA+ positively selected. The J gene is TRBJ2-1, the V gene TRBV7-6, with 13 positions matching TRBD2. CDR3 nucleotide sequence: TGTGCCAGCAGCTTAGCCCAGGGACTAGCGGGGAATGAGCAGTTCTTC. Translating it yields CASSLAQGLAGNEQFF.